These T cell receptor beta chains were read from a single sample in a study of CD8 T cells in Susac syndrome. TCRdb used MiXCR to reprocess the immunoSEQ multiplex PCR reads, holding one entry per CDR3 protein. The sample has fewer than 200,000 distinct CDR3 sequences; approximately 95% are singletons. The specimen sequenced was CD8+ T cells from PBMCs. Source of these receptors: a human donor with multiple sclerosis. Each CDR3 is given with its conserved first and last residue. The order of the fields is clone size, V gene, J gene, D gene, CDR3 DNA, CDR3 protein. D genes are given only for firm matches. Only some rows state a clone size, as once, few, many or a class for expanded clones.

NA	TRBV20-1	TRBJ2-1	NA	TGCAGTGCTAGACCACAGTATAGACCGTACAATGAGCAGTTCTTC	CSARPQYRPYNEQFF
NA	TRBV20-1	TRBJ1-5	NA	TGCAGTGCTAGTCGCAGGGACGGGCAGCCCCAGCATTTT	CSASRRDGQPQHF
NA	TRBV28	TRBJ2-6	NA	TGTGCCAGCACCCTCGAGTGGGGTGGGGCCAACGTCCTGACTTTC	CASTLEWGGANVLTF
NA	TRBV29-1	TRBJ2-1	NA	TGCAGCGTTGATTGGGGGGATTATATCTCAATGAGGGAGCAGTTCTTC	CSVDWGDYISMREQFF
NA	TRBV29-1	TRBJ1-2	NA	TGCAGCGTTGTTGAAACAGACCTAGCTAACTATGGCTACACCTTC	CSVVETDLANYGYTF
once	TRBV3-1	TRBJ2-7	NA	TGTGCCAGCAGCCCCCAGGTGGAAAGCTCCTACGAGCAGTACTTC	CASSPQVESSYEQYF
NA	TRBV7-9	TRBJ2-1	NA	TGTGCCAGCAGCTCCCCGACTAGGGGGTTTGACAATGAGCAGTTCTTC	CASSSPTRGFDNEQFF
NA	TRBV3-1	TRBJ1-1	NA	TGTGCCAGCAGCCAAGTAGTAGCTGGCACTGAAGCTTTCTTT	CASSQVVAGTEAFF
NA	TRBV10-3	TRBJ2-7	NA	TGTGCCATCAGTGAGTCATGGGAAGAGCAGTACTTC	CAISESWEEQYF
NA	TRBV19	TRBJ2-5	NA	TGTGCCAGTAGTATCCGGACAGCCCGGGAGACCCAGTACTTC	CASSIRTARETQYF
NA	TRBV2	TRBJ2-1	NA	TGTGCCAGCAGTGAAGAGGAACTGAGCTCCTACAATGAGCAGTTCTTC	CASSEEELSSYNEQFF
NA	TRBV24-1	TRBJ2-5	NA	TGTGCCACCAGTGAAGGCGGGGCCAAAGAGACCCAGTACTTC	CATSEGGAKETQYF
NA	TRBV27	TRBJ2-7	TRBD2	TGTGCCAGCAGTCCTCTAGCGGGAGACTACGAGCAGTACTTC	CASSPLAGDYEQYF
NA	TRBV9	TRBJ2-5	TRBD2	TGTGCCAGCAGCGCCTCTAGCGGGGCCGGTGAGACCCAGTACTTC	CASSASSGAGETQYF
NA	TRBV7-2	TRBJ2-5	TRBD2	TGTGCCAGCAGCCCGACTAGCGGGGGGGCGGAGACCCAGTACTTC	CASSPTSGGAETQYF
NA	TRBV2	TRBJ2-1	TRBD1	TGTGCCAGCAGTGGGGACAGGGCAAATGAGCAGTTCTTC	CASSGDRANEQFF
NA	TRBV20-1	TRBJ2-7	TRBD2	TGCAGTGCTAGAGGAGTAGGTTGGCTAGCGGGTAATTTGTCCTACGAGCAGTACTTC	CSARGVGWLAGNLSYEQYF
NA	TRBV3-1	TRBJ2-5	NA	TGTGCCAGCAGCCCGAGGTCCGACCTGGAGACCCAGTACTTC	CASSPRSDLETQYF
NA	TRBV5-1	TRBJ2-1	NA	TGCGCCAGCAGCTTGGACTCCGGTACCAAGCAGTTCTTC	CASSLDSGTKQFF
NA	TRBV6-1	TRBJ1-6	TRBD1	TGTGCCAGCAGATCGGACAGGGGATATAATTCACCCCTCCACTTT	CASRSDRGYNSPLHF
NA	TRBV13	TRBJ2-7	TRBD1	TGTGCCAGCAGCTCCCGGACAGGGAACTCCTACGAGCAGTACTTC	CASSSRTGNSYEQYF
NA	TRBV7-9	TRBJ1-1	NA	TGTGCCAGCAGCCCCCTACTGAACACTGAAGCTTTCTTT	CASSPLLNTEAFF
NA	TRBV29-1	TRBJ1-1	NA	TGCAGCGTTGAAGTAATGGTGGACATTGAAGCTTTCTTT	CSVEVMVDIEAFF
once	TRBV20-1	TRBJ2-3	TRBD1	TGCAGTGCTAGAGATACAGGGGATGGCACAGATACGCAGTATTTT	CSARDTGDGTDTQYF
NA	TRBV4-1	TRBJ1-1	NA	TGCGCCAGCAGCCCTGAGGCGGGGAGGCCCACTGAAGCTTTCTTT	CASSPEAGRPTEAFF
NA	TRBV27	TRBJ2-1	NA	TGTGCCAGCAGTTCGACAGTCACCAATGAGCAGTTCTTC	CASSSTVTNEQFF
NA	TRBV28	TRBJ2-1	NA	TGTGCCAGCAGTTCCCTTTTGGGGGCCCCCTCCTACAATGAGCAGTTCTTC	CASSSLLGAPSYNEQFF
NA	TRBV11-2	TRBJ2-1	NA	TGTGCCAGCAGCTTAAAGCTATCGGATGAGCAGTTCTTC	CASSLKLSDEQFF
NA	TRBV20-1	TRBJ1-5	TRBD1	TGCAGTGCTGGCCACCCAGGGGGAAATCAGCCCCAGCATTTT	CSAGHPGGNQPQHF
once	TRBV10-2	TRBJ2-1	TRBD1	TGCGCCACCTGGACAGGGAATGAGCAGTTCTTC	CATWTGNEQFF
NA	TRBV29-1	TRBJ2-1	NA	TGCAGCGCCCCCGAAGTGGCTGGTGAGCAGTTCTTC	CSAPEVAGEQFF
NA	TRBV19	TRBJ1-1	NA	TGTGCCAGTAGGTTGACAGGGAACACTGAAGCTTTCTTT	CASRLTGNTEAFF
NA	TRBV30	TRBJ2-1	NA	TGTGCCTGGACCCCGGAGGCGAATGAGCAGTTCTTC	CAWTPEANEQFF
NA	TRBV7-9	TRBJ2-1	NA	TGTGCCAGCAGCTTAGATACGCGGTTCTTC	CASSLDTRFF
NA	TRBV2	TRBJ2-7	TRBD1	TGTGCCAGCAGTGAAGGAGGGGGCAGCTCCTACGAGCAGTACTTC	CASSEGGGSSYEQYF
once	TRBV20-1	TRBJ2-1	TRBD2	TGCAGTGCGCCCGGGACTAGCCTCTACAATGAGCAGTTCTTC	CSAPGTSLYNEQFF
NA	TRBV9	TRBJ2-2	TRBD2	TGTGCCAGCAGCGTAGTACCTAGCGGGAGTAACACCGGGGAGCTGTTTTTT	CASSVVPSGSNTGELFF
NA	TRBV20-1	TRBJ1-3	TRBD1	TGCAGTGCTTGGACAGGGGGTGAGGGCTCTGGAAACACCATATATTTT	CSAWTGGEGSGNTIYF
once	TRBV28	TRBJ2-1	TRBD2	TGTGCCAGCAGTTTCGAGGGAGGGAAGGTATATGAGCAGTTCTTC	CASSFEGGKVYEQFF
NA	TRBV12-3/TRBV12-4	TRBJ2-7	NA	TGTGCCAGCAGTTTAACGGCCGGCGAGCAGTACTTC	CASSLTAGEQYF
NA	TRBV20-1	TRBJ1-1	NA	TGCAGTGCTAGAGATCCCTCTTCTCACCACAAGAACACTGAAGCTTTCTTT	CSARDPSSHHKNTEAFF
NA	TRBV7-9	TRBJ2-7	NA	TGTGCCAGCAGCTCGAAGGATACAACCTACGAGCAGTACTTC	CASSSKDTTYEQYF
NA	TRBV28	TRBJ2-5	NA	TGTGCCAGCAACTTAGGTCCGGGGGAGACCCAGTACTTC	CASNLGPGETQYF
NA	TRBV5-4	TRBJ1-2	NA	TGTGCCAGCAGCCGAGGGACGGATCTTAACTATGGCTACACCTTC	CASSRGTDLNYGYTF
NA	TRBV19	TRBJ1-1	NA	TGTGCCAGTAGTAAGCAGGGCTCCGAGGCTTTCTTT	CASSKQGSEAFF
NA	TRBV7-9	TRBJ2-5	NA	TGTGCCAGCAGCTTTCAGGGCCCCCAAGAGACCCAGTACTTC	CASSFQGPQETQYF
NA	TRBV5-4	TRBJ2-3	NA	TGTGCCAGCAGCTTGGCTAGGGGGACACCCACAGATACGCAGTATTTT	CASSLARGTPTDTQYF